The 31 T cell receptor beta chains below were found in one sample sequenced in a study of control samples from healthy donors and cancer patients. Assay: immunoSEQ multiplex PCR; the TCRdb copy retains only in-frame clones and omits some. This table holds 100,000 to 150,000 clones, around 92% found once. Sequencing was done on a sample of PBMCs. The origin of the receptors is a man aged 80 or over with head and neck cancer.

V and J are TRBV7-2 and TRBJ1-3; no firm D call. The CDR3 totals 15 residues. With 6 bases removed from V and 3 bases from J, the gap between germline ends came to 15 bases. Germline CDR1 SGHTA, CDR2 FQGNSA. In nucleotides, the CDR3 is TGTGCCAGCAGTCCTACGATCGGGCTTGGAAACACCATATATTTT. It encodes CASSPTIGLGNTIYF.

The chain joins TRBV5-4 to TRBJ1-3; possibly TRBD1 for D (5 bases). From germline, CDR1 is SGHNT and CDR2 YYREEE (reference sequence). V lost 4 bases and J lost 0, with 14 bases in between. CDR3 length: 16 amino acids. The CDR3 region is CASSPTLGLSGNTIYF. Here the CDR3 DNA reads TGTGCCAGCAGCCCAACCCTGGGACTCTCTGGAAACACCATATATTTT.

This chain connects TRBV5-1 to TRBJ2-2; 8 bases are shared with TRBD1. The V and J ends lost 0 bases and 5 bases, in that order; junction bases with no gene match: 0. The length of the CDR3 is 14 residues. The germline V gene encodes CDR1 SGHRS and CDR2 YFSETQ. The DNA of the CDR3 is TGCGCCAGCAGCTTGGGACAGGGGACCGGGGAGCTGTTTTTT. Protein sequence: CASSLGQGTGELFF.

The genes are TRBV19 and TRBJ2-5, with D possibly being TRBD1 (6 bases). Germline V gives CDR1 LNHDA, CDR2 SQIVND (reference sequence). Trimming pared 7 bases from V and 3 bases from J, leaving 9 bases between. There are 12 residues in the CDR3. CDR3 residues: CASKGTKETQYF. The DNA of the CDR3 is TGTGCCAGTAAAGGGACAAAAGAGACCCAGTACTTC.

This rearrangement joins TRBV3-1 (or the pseudogene TRBV3-2) to TRBJ1-2; 8 bases align to TRBD1. Germline CDR1 is LGHDT and CDR2 is YNNKEL (reference sequence). CDR3 length: 14 amino acids. Germline trimming cut 6 bases from V and 6 bases from J; bases unmatched to any gene: 9. This chain's CDR3 is CASRRDRTMDGYTF. In nucleotides, the CDR3 is TGTGCCAGCAGGAGGGACAGGACGATGGATGGCTACACCTTC.

The CDR3, as DNA: TGTGCCTGGAGTACAGGTTGGAATTCACCCCTCCACTTT. Amino acids: CAWSTGWNSPLHF. The chain links TRBV30 to TRBJ1-6; possibly TRBD1 for D (5 bases). There are 13 residues in the CDR3. Trimming pared 2 bases from V and 7 bases from J, leaving 9 bases between. Germline CDR1 reads GTSNPN; CDR2 reads SVGIG (reference sequence).

The genes are TRBV12-3 or TRBV12-4 and TRBJ1-1; D ambiguous. V lost 5 bases and J 11 bases, leaving 15 bases between the germline ends. The CDR3 spans 12 residues. CDR3 in DNA: TGTGCCAGCAGTCCGACCTTACTCCGGGCTTTCTTT. Amino acid sequence: CASSPTLLRAFF.

The chain uses TRBV12-3 or TRBV12-4 and TRBJ1-2, with D possibly matching TRBD1 (6 bases). V lost 5 bases and J 11 bases, leaving 18 bases between the germline ends. The CDR3 runs 13 residues. CDR3 region: CASSEWTAPEYTF. CDR3 coding DNA: TGTGCCAGCAGTGAATGGACAGCCCCAGAATACACCTTC.

The V and J genes are TRBV7-6 and TRBJ2-7; D is perhaps TRBD1 (5 bases). Germline values: CDR1 SGHVS, CDR2 FNYEAQ. V was pared by 5 bases and J by 4 bases, with 12 bases between. The CDR3 has 13 residues. CDR3: CASSPPDTYEQYF. CDR3 in DNA: TGTGCCAGCAGCCCTCCGGACACATACGAGCAGTACTTC. Together with reference TRBV7-6 and TRBJ2-7, the CDR3 gives the full variable domain: GAGVSQSPRYKVTKRGQDVALRCDPISGHVSLYWYRQALGQGPEFLTYFNYEAQQDKSGLPNDRFSAERPEGSISTLTIQRTEQRDSAMYRCASSPPDTYEQYFGPGTRLTVT.

The gene calls are TRBV5-5 and TRBJ1-3; possible D gene TRBD1, 6 bases. CDR3 length: 15 residues. Trimming took 4 bases from V and 1 from J, leaving 12 bases between them. Germline loops: CDR1 SGHKS, CDR2 YYEKEE (reference sequence). CDR3 amino acids: CASSDTGTSGNTIYF. Here the CDR3 DNA reads TGTGCCAGCAGCGATACCGGGACATCTGGAAACACCATATATTTT.

The CDR3 DNA reads TGTGCCAGCAGTTCGACCAGGGACAACTATGGCTACACCTTC. Amino acids: CASSSTRDNYGYTF. This rearrangement joins TRBV2 to TRBJ1-2; a weak D match, TRBD1 (5 bases). Germline CDR1 SNHLY, CDR2 FYNNEI. The CDR3 length is 14 residues. V lost 5 bases and J lost 2, with 12 bases in between. The full variable domain, its missing parts supplied by reference TRBV2 and TRBJ1-2, is EPEVTQTPSHQVTQMGQEVILRCVPISNHLYFYWYRQILGQKVEFLVSFYNNEISEKSEIFDDQFSVERPDGSNFTLKIRSTKLEDSAMYFCASSSTRDNYGYTFGSGTRLTVV.

This clone was found once. CDR3 sequence (DNA): TGTGCCAGCAGCCGTAGGGACAGGGAAGCTTTCTTT. This gives the protein CASSRRDREAFF. The rearrangement links TRBV6-2 or TRBV6-3 to TRBJ1-1, with 8 bases lining up with TRBD1. After removal of 6 bases from V and 8 bases from J, the junction contained 5 bases not matched to a gene. This CDR3 contains 12 residues. Germline loops: CDR1 MNHEY, CDR2 SVGEGT.

V and J are TRBV6-2 or TRBV6-3 and TRBJ1-1; no definite D call. V gave up 5 bases and J gave up 9 bases, with 22 bases separating them. This CDR3 has 15 residues. Germline CDR1 is MNHEY and CDR2 is SVGEGT. The CDR3 loop is CASSDPYLPRRQAFF. CDR3 nucleotides: TGTGCCAGCAGTGACCCCTATCTGCCTCGGCGACAAGCTTTCTTT.

The V gene is TRBV5-4, the J gene TRBJ2-2; D is unclear. This CDR3 is 13 amino acids long. Trimming took off 3 bases at V and 6 bases at J, with 9 bases between the two ends. The germline CDR1 and CDR2 sequences are SGHNT and YYREEE (reference sequence). Here the CDR3 reads CASSSPRAGELFF. The CDR3, as DNA: TGTGCCAGCAGCTCGCCTAGGGCCGGGGAGCTGTTTTTT.

The rearrangement links TRBV18 to TRBJ2-7; tentative D call: TRBD1 (6 bases). Trimming left V 3 bases short and J 3 bases short, with 12 bases between. Germline CDR1 and CDR2: KGHSH and LQKENI. The CDR3 contains 14 residues. The CDR3 region is CASSPRTDLYEQYF. The CDR3 nucleotides read TGTGCCAGCTCACCCCGGACAGACCTCTACGAGCAGTACTTC.

This chain links TRBV5-1 with TRBJ1-5; TRBD1 agrees at 7 bases. The CDR3 consists of 15 residues. V dropped 0 bases and J dropped 4; count of bases not matched to a gene: 4. Germline V gene sequence: CDR1 SGHRS, CDR2 YFSETQ. The CDR3 DNA sequence: TGCGCCAGCAGCTTGGGGGCAGGGGGAAATCAGCCCCAGCATTTT. This encodes CASSLGAGGNQPQHF.

The rearrangement links TRBV7-9 to TRBJ2-1, with 8 bases lining up with TRBD2. Germline-derived CDR1 and CDR2 are SEHNR and FQNEAQ (reference sequence). Unmatched junction bases numbered 13, after V lost 0 bases and J lost 6 bases. The CDR3 length is 18 residues. Here the CDR3 reads CASSLAPSAAGAVNEQFF. Here the CDR3 DNA reads TGTGCCAGCAGCTTAGCACCAAGTGCAGCGGGAGCAGTCAATGAGCAGTTCTTC.

This chain connects TRBV9 to TRBJ2-1, with D uncertain. Germline CDR1 is SGDLS and CDR2 is YYNGEE. The CDR3 has 17 residues. The germline V and J ends were trimmed by 0 bases and 0 bases, with 13 bases remaining between them. CDR3 bases: TGTGCCAGCAGCGTAGAAGGCGGACCTGCCTCCTACAATGAGCAGTTCTTC. The encoded protein is CASSVEGGPASYNEQFF.

In this sample, this clone turned up once. The chain carries TRBV6-4 and TRBJ2-7; the D gene is possibly TRBD2 (6 bases). Germline V gene lookup returns CDR1 MRHNA and CDR2 SNTAGT. Trimming removed 3 bases at V and 6 bases at J, with 21 bases between. CDR3 length equals 16 residues. CDR3 DNA: TGTGCCAGCAGTGAAATGGGGGGTTTAGAAAAATTCGAGCAGTACTTC. This encodes CASSEMGGLEKFEQYF.

This sequence joins TRBV5-1 and TRBJ1-2; 7 positions match TRBD1. Unmatched junction bases numbered 8, after V lost 4 bases and J lost 5 bases. Germline V gives CDR1 SGHRS, CDR2 YFSETQ. The CDR3 has 14 residues. The CDR3 reads CASSPGGRLYGYTF. CDR3 DNA: TGCGCCAGCAGCCCAGGGGGGCGCTTGTATGGCTACACCTTC.

The rearrangement links TRBV27 to TRBJ2-2; D is perhaps TRBD1 (6 bases). V was trimmed by 0 bases and J by 0 bases, leaving 11 bases between them. Germline V lookup: CDR1 MNHEY, CDR2 SMNVEV (reference sequence). The CDR3 runs to 17 residues. The CDR3 region is CASSLSGHIANTGELFF. The CDR3 bases are TGTGCCAGCAGTTTATCGGGACACATCGCGAACACCGGGGAGCTGTTTTTT.

The chain has TRBV9 and TRBJ1-1, with 7 bases fitting TRBD1. There are 13 residues in the CDR3. The germline CDR1 and CDR2 sequences are SGDLS and YYNGEE. The V segment lost 5 bases and the J segment 8 bases; nucleotides outside the gene matches: 9. CDR3 sequence (DNA): TGTGCCAGCAGAGACAGGGCCTTGGGGGAAGCTTTCTTT. This translates into CASRDRALGEAFF.

J is TRBJ1-1 and V is TRBV2; 8 nucleotides align to TRBD1. The V segment lost 6 bases and the J segment 4 bases; nucleotides outside the gene matches: 10. Germline assignment: CDR1 SNHLY and CDR2 FYNNEI. This CDR3 region has 15 residues. CDR3 DNA: TGTGCCAGCAGGGTAGGACAGGGTGGAGGCACTGAAGCTTTCTTT. This codes for CASRVGQGGGTEAFF.

The V call is TRBV9, the J call TRBJ1-2, with D unresolved. Germline loops: CDR1 SGDLS, CDR2 YYNGEE. V lost 0 bases and J 8 bases, leaving 11 bases between the germline ends. This CDR3 has 13 residues. CDR3 loop: CASSVGYREGYTF. CDR3 coding DNA: TGTGCCAGCAGCGTAGGGTACAGAGAGGGCTACACCTTC.

This rearrangement joins TRBV7-9 to TRBJ1-1; TRBD1 agrees at 8 bases. There are 13 residues in the CDR3. Losses at the gene ends were 5 bases for V and 6 bases for J; bases not matched to a gene: 5. Germline V lookup: CDR1 SEHNR, CDR2 FQNEAQ (reference sequence). CDR3 in amino acids: CASSPDRGPEAFF. Here the CDR3 DNA reads TGTGCCAGCAGCCCCGACAGGGGTCCTGAAGCTTTCTTT.

The rearrangement links TRBV7-9 to TRBJ1-1, with 7 bases aligning to TRBD1. The ends lost 0 bases at V and 5 bases at J; junction bases unmatched: 6. The CDR3 is 15 residues long. Germline-derived CDR1 and CDR2 are SEHNR and FQNEAQ (reference sequence). The CDR3 DNA reads as TGTGCCAGCAGCTTAGCCTGGTCAGGGGGGACTGAAGCTTTCTTT. It specifies CASSLAWSGGTEAFF.

This rearrangement joins TRBV12-3 or TRBV12-4 to TRBJ1-1; D remains ambiguous. V was clipped by 3 bases and J by 3 bases, with 2 bases between them. The CDR3 is 11 amino acids. This CDR3 is CASSFYTEAFF. The CDR3 nucleotides read TGTGCCAGCAGTTTCTACACTGAAGCTTTCTTT.

This clone was seen once. The chain combines TRBV7-9 with TRBJ1-3, with 7 nucleotides matching TRBD1. The CDR3 has 17 amino acids. Germline V gene lookup returns CDR1 SEHNR and CDR2 FQNEAQ (reference sequence). Losses at the gene ends were 2 bases for V and 1 base for J; bases not matched to a gene: 8. CDR3 bases: TGTGCCAGCAGCTTACCCCGGGACAGATCGTCTGGAAACACCATATATTTT. It codes for CASSLPRDRSSGNTIYF.

This clone was counted only a few times. J is TRBJ1-5 and V is TRBV9, with TRBD1 as a possible D gene (6 bases). Per germline, CDR1 SGDLS and CDR2 YYNGEE. Trimming pared 8 bases from V and 1 base from J, leaving 19 bases between. This CDR3 contains 16 residues. The CDR3 DNA sequence: TGTGCCAGTCCCCGGGACACCGGGGTAAGCAATCAGCCCCAGCATTTT. It is translated as CASPRDTGVSNQPQHF.

This sequence joins TRBV5-1 and TRBJ2-5; D is perhaps TRBD2 (5 bases). Looked up from germline, CDR1 is SGHRS and CDR2 is YFSETQ. There are 15 residues in the CDR3. Trimming shortened V by 0 bases and J by 5 bases, and 14 bases separated the two germline ends. The CDR3 spells CASSLDGVQAETQYF. The CDR3 nucleotides are TGCGCCAGCAGCTTGGACGGGGTCCAGGCGGAGACCCAGTACTTC.

The chain joins TRBV15 to TRBJ2-2; D gene unclear. There are 17 residues in the CDR3. Germline V gene lookup returns CDR1 LNHNV and CDR2 YYDKDF (reference sequence). The germline V and J ends were trimmed by 0 bases and 0 bases, with 11 bases remaining between them. CDR3 DNA sequence: TGTGCCACCAGCAGAGATGGGGTAGTCGCGAACACCGGGGAGCTGTTTTTT. It encodes CATSRDGVVANTGELFF.